The rows below give T cell receptor beta chains drawn from one sample of a study of blood T cell repertoires in COVID-19. Generated by immunoSEQ multiplex PCR, the TCRdb table keeps only in-frame clones and is missing some. The sample shows approximately 12,000 clones, approximately 91% of them seen only once. Material for sequencing was peripheral blood. The receptors shown here come from a woman in her seventies with active COVID-19. Both conserved end residues are part of each CDR3. A D gene is named only where the DNA matches it firmly. A row's size may be missing; if present it is once, few, many or a size class.

d_gene	abundance	j_gene	v_gene	CDR3nt	CDR3aa
NA	NA	TRBJ2-2	TRBV6-6	TGTGCCAGCAGTCCTACAGTGAACACCGGGGAGCTGTTTTTT	CASSPTVNTGELFF
NA	NA	TRBJ1-3	TRBV18	TGTGCCAGCTCACCAGACAGGTTTTTTGGAAACACCATATATTTT	CASSPDRFFGNTIYF
TRBD2	NA	TRBJ2-2	TRBV7-3	TGTGCCAGCAGCTTAGGGCTAGCGGGTACCGGGGAGCTGTTTTTT	CASSLGLAGTGELFF
TRBD2	NA	TRBJ2-7	TRBV10-1	TGCGCCAGCAGTGAAGGGTGGGAGCGGGAGGGCTCCTACGAGCAGTACTTC	CASSEGWEREGSYEQYF
TRBD2	NA	TRBJ2-6	TRBV6-2/TRBV6-3	TGTGCCAGCAGTCGGACTAGCGGGACTACTGGGGCCAACGTCCTGACTTTC	CASSRTSGTTGANVLTF
TRBD2	NA	TRBJ2-3	TRBV6-2/TRBV6-3	TGTGCCAGCAGCCACGGGACTAGCGGGAGTTCAGATACGCAGTATTTT	CASSHGTSGSSDTQYF
TRBD1	once	TRBJ1-2	TRBV19	TGTGCCAGTAGTACCGCGGGACAGGGACAGAACTATGGCTACACCTTC	CASSTAGQGQNYGYTF
TRBD2	NA	TRBJ2-1	TRBV7-9	TGTGCCAGCAGCTTAGTGACTAGCGGGAGGTCCAATGAGCAGTTCTTC	CASSLVTSGRSNEQFF
NA	NA	TRBJ2-6	TRBV5-1	TGCGCCAGCAGCGGACACCACTCTGGGGCCAACGTCCTGACTTTC	CASSGHHSGANVLTF
TRBD1	NA	TRBJ2-7	TRBV6-6	TGTGCCAGCAGTTACGATGGGACAGGGGTTGAGGAGCAGTACTTC	CASSYDGTGVEEQYF
NA	once	TRBJ2-5	TRBV28	TGTGCCAGCAGTTTTGGCGGTGGGGAGACCCAGTACTTC	CASSFGGGETQYF
TRBD2	NA	TRBJ2-5	TRBV9	TGTGCCAGCAGCGTCGACGAAGGGAGCGGGAGTCATTGGACCCAGTACTTC	CASSVDEGSGSHWTQYF
NA	NA	TRBJ2-3	TRBV5-1	TGCGCCAGCAGCTTGGACGGGATTGGCACAGATACGCAGTATTTT	CASSLDGIGTDTQYF
TRBD1	NA	TRBJ1-5	TRBV27	TGTGCCAGCAGTCTACGGACAGGGACTCAGCCCCAGCATTTT	CASSLRTGTQPQHF
NA	NA	TRBJ1-2	TRBV7-9	TGTGCCAGCAGCTTAGGATTACACAACTATGGCTACACCTTC	CASSLGLHNYGYTF
TRBD2	once	TRBJ2-4	TRBV3-1/TRBV3-2	TGTGCCAGCAGCCAAGGGGGACTAGCGGGTTCTATTCAGTACTTC	CASSQGGLAGSIQYF
NA	NA	TRBJ2-5	TRBV18	TGTGCCAGCACCGGACTGACCCAAGAGACCCAGTACTTC	CASTGLTQETQYF
NA	NA	TRBJ1-2	TRBV6-5	TGTGCCAGCAGTTACACTTCCGGCAGGGGCTATGGCTACACCTTC	CASSYTSGRGYGYTF
TRBD2	NA	TRBJ2-7	TRBV27	TGTGCCAGCAGTTTGGTACCGGCTAGCGGGGCCTACGAGCAGTACTTC	CASSLVPASGAYEQYF
NA	once	TRBJ2-3	TRBV5-1	TGCGCCAGCAGCCCGGGACAAAGGGGTACTAGCGGCACAGATACGCAGTATTTT	CASSPGQRGTSGTDTQYF
NA	NA	TRBJ1-2	TRBV21-1	TGTGCCAGCAGCAAAGCGCAGAGGGCAGTAGATGGCTACACCTTC	CASSKAQRAVDGYTF
TRBD2	NA	TRBJ2-1	TRBV29-1	TGCAGCGCGGATACTAGCGGCTATGAGCAGTTCTTC	CSADTSGYEQFF
NA	few	TRBJ2-2	TRBV7-3	TGTGCCAGCAGCCCCCGGGACTTCACCGGGGAGCTGTTTTTT	CASSPRDFTGELFF
TRBD2	NA	TRBJ2-2	TRBV5-1	TGCGCCAGCAGCTTCCTAGCGGGAGTGCCCGGGGAGCTGTTTTTT	CASSFLAGVPGELFF
TRBD1	once	TRBJ2-2	TRBV5-4	TGTGCCAGCAGCCCGATACAGGGGGCGGACACCGGGGAGCTGTTTTTT	CASSPIQGADTGELFF
TRBD1	NA	TRBJ1-2	TRBV3-1/TRBV3-2	TGTGCCAGCAGCCAAGGGATGAAGGGGGCTGAGGGCTACACCTTC	CASSQGMKGAEGYTF
TRBD1	NA	TRBJ1-5	TRBV18	TGTGCCAGCTCACCACAGGGACAGATATCGGGCAATCAGCCCCAGCATTTT	CASSPQGQISGNQPQHF
TRBD1	NA	TRBJ1-3	TRBV11-2	TGTGCCAGCAGCTTAGGCACAGGGGGGAGCTCTGGAAACACCATATATTTT	CASSLGTGGSSGNTIYF
TRBD2	NA	TRBJ2-1	TRBV6-1	TGTGCCAGCAGTGAAGAATGGGGGACTAGGGGCAATGAGCAGTTCTTC	CASSEEWGTRGNEQFF
TRBD1	NA	TRBJ2-7	TRBV18	TGTGCCAGCTCACCCGGGACAGGGACGTCCTACGAGCAGTACTTC	CASSPGTGTSYEQYF
NA	NA	TRBJ1-1	TRBV12-5	TGTGCTAGTGGTTTGCCCACACTGAACACTGAAGCTTTCTTT	CASGLPTLNTEAFF
NA	NA	TRBJ1-1	TRBV11-3	TGTGCCAGCAGCTTACAGCTAACATTCGCGGTATGTGAAGCTTTCTTT	CASSLQLTFAVCEAFF
TRBD2	NA	TRBJ2-7	TRBV7-8	TGTGCCAGCAGCCTGGGGACTAGCGGGAGTTACGAGCAGTACTTC	CASSLGTSGSYEQYF